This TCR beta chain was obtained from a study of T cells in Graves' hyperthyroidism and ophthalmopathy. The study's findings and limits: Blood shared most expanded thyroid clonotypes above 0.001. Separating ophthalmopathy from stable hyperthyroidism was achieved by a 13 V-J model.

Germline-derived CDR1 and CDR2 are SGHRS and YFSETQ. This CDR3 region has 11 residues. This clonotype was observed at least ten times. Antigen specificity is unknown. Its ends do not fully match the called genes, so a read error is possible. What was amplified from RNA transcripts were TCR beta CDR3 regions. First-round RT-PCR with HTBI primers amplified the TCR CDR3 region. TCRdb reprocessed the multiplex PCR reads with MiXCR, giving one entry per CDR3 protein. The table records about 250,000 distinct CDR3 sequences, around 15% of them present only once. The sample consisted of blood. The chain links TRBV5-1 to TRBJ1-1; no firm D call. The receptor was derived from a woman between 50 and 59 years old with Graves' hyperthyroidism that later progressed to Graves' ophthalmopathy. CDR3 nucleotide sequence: TGCGCCAGCCGCTTGGTTGGAAGAGCTTTCTTT. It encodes CASRLVGRAFF.